Included here is one T cell receptor (beta chain) sequence, with context. The clone's antigen remains unknown. Per-nucleotide qualities are absent, and no much larger clonotype sits a single base away. These data originate in a study of shared clonotypes between healthy human individuals (dated by TCRdb to the early 2020s). Describing the broader study: A few men and two women, aged 18 to 49 years, made up the cohort. Blood TCR repertoires of a handful of healthy adults were deeply sequenced to estimate repertoire size and the extent of clonotype sharing between individuals. Between about 0.8 and 8.9 billion PBMCs per donor were obtained by leukapheresis. Libraries were prepared and TCR repertoires were sequenced by different laboratories using diverse techniques, in order to increase sequencing depth and limit assay-specific biases. For each donor, CD4 naive and CD4 memory were each run on three plates, CD8 naive on two plates, and CD8 memory on one plate.

Beyond this particular receptor, the publication reports: The small number of donors limited the genetic and exposure-history diversity represented. Pairwise subsampling indicated that sequencing depth was expected to affect the degree of clonotype sharing among donors. Incomplete sequencing was indicated by rarefaction of sorted-subset datasets, despite the large sequencing depth. Only blood was sampled, and tissue TCR repertoires likely differ from those in blood. About 5% of naive CD4, 3% to 3.5% of naive CD8, 2.3% of memory CD4, and 0.35% to 0.5% of memory CD8 clonotypes were shared across a few donors. Naive subsets generally had larger estimated clonotype richness than memory subsets did. Compared with non-shared clonotypes, the clonotypes found in all four sorted-subset donors had higher generation probabilities.

CD8 naive samples consisted of CD45RO-negative cells that were positively selected for CCR7, yielding a CD45RA+CCR7+ population without TemRA cells. Donors were healthy HIV-negative adults with no recently reported acute infections or vaccinations. Every donor was a Caucasian adult living in Nashville, Tennessee, USA. Blood was collected by leukapheresis, and PBMCs were isolated by Ficoll-Histopaque density gradient centrifugation and then cryopreserved in liquid nitrogen vapor phase. Analytical flow cytometry was used to check the purity and quantity of every magnetically sorted T cell population. Each sorted fraction had its genomic DNA isolated and then quantified by UV absorbance on a Nanodrop 2000c. Trimming takes 10 bases from V and 2 bases from J, and the germline ends sit 16 bases apart. The CDR3 covers 14 residues, taking in both the cysteine and the phenylalanine. Just the 42-base CDR3 DNA is kept, in frame starting at base 1. From the germline V gene, CDR1 is MDHEN and CDR2 is SYDVKM.

Using the deep immunoSEQ assay, TCR CDR3 regions were amplified from genomic DNA by multiplex PCR. Extracted genomic DNA from each cell subset was spread evenly across all wells of several immunoSEQ 96-well plates, with each plate serving as a replicate. For sorted subsets, about 0.2 ug genomic DNA, equal to 25,000 to 35,000 T cell genomes, was loaded into each replicate PCR. The purified libraries were quantified using a Qubit 3.0 fluorometer, sized with a Bioanalyzer 2100, and then quantified again using the KAPA Library Quantification kit. Every immunoSEQ 96-well plate was sequenced on a separate single-read 150-cycle Illumina NextSeq 550 flow cell. On the study's bioinformatics: The immunoSEQ output contained only junctional sequences without quality scores, so filtering could not match that applied to full-length reads. To assign V/J genes and CDR3, sequences were annotated against IMGT germline references using PyIR, a Python wrapper for IgBLAST v1.9. Reads were removed for weak V/J assignments (E-value above 1e-6), missing CDR3, stop codons, out-of-frame junctions, or ambiguous translated residues. V3J clonotypes were defined as sequences sharing an identical inferred V gene, J gene, and CDR3 amino acid sequence. Percentage overlap between repertoires was calculated by dividing the number of shared unique clonotypes by the size of the smaller repertoire. Three approaches were used to assess repertoire richness: RTK rarefaction, the Chao1 estimator, and Recon v2.1 estimates of unobserved clonotypes. OLGA was used to compute generation probabilities for all TCRbeta clonotypes that the gDNA method yielded from four donors. The table comes from immuneACCESS by way of TCRdb, which keeps in-frame sequences with V and J called. Part of the clones is missing from these tables; in studies checked, under half for an unresolved V gene and the rest for unknown reasons. V and J calls and clone size are as listed in that table; D and trimming were resolved from the DNA. In this sample the table shows roughly 550,000 clones, nearly 97% of which occur a single time. Jointly, the top ten make up 0.085% to 0.11% of the sample.

The chain was built from TRBV28 and TRBJ2-3, with TRBD1 tentatively as D gene (5 bases match). The TCR originated in a woman aged 30 to 39 in good health. The specimen was naive CD8+ T cells sorted from blood. The sample's cell subset or site label, in plain terms: CD45RA+CCR7+. The CDR3 sequence is CATSLQVLTDTQYF. At the DNA level, the sequence is TGTGCCACCTCCCTACAGGTCCTCACAGATACGCAGTATTTT.